These 17 T cell receptor beta chains were all obtained from the same sample, sequenced in a study of blood T cell repertoires in COVID-19. Profiled with immunoSEQ multiplex PCR; TCRdb holds only in-frame clones, not every one. The table lists nearly 35,000 clones, about 87% of them singletons, with approximately 47% in the top ten. What was sequenced was peripheral blood. The source is a human donor in a cohort sampled during active COVID-19.

The chain uses TRBV15 and TRBJ2-1; D possibly corresponds to TRBD2 (6 bases). CDR1 is LNHNV and CDR2 is YYDKDF in the germline V gene (reference sequence). The CDR3 runs to 17 residues. V shed 1 base and J shed 9 bases, with 22 bases lying between them. The CDR3 loop is CATSRVATRTWGGEQFF. DNA for the CDR3: TGTGCCACCAGCAGAGTAGCTACGAGGACCTGGGGAGGTGAGCAGTTCTTC.

The rearrangement links TRBV19 to TRBJ2-7; no clear D gene. The CDR3 has 15 amino acids. V was shortened by 2 bases and J by 3 bases, with 14 bases between the two germline ends. The V gene's germline CDR1 is LNHDA and CDR2 SQIVND (reference sequence). The CDR3 loop reads CASSITPGNDYEQYF. The CDR3 region has the DNA TGTGCCAGTAGTATAACCCCGGGTAACGACTACGAGCAGTACTTC.

The chain employs TRBV7-9 and TRBJ2-3, with 9 bases identical to TRBD1. CDR3 length: 15 residues. Germline CDR1 reads SEHNR; CDR2 reads FQNEAQ (reference sequence). J was trimmed by 1 base and V by 5 bases; bases with no gene match: 4. DNA for the CDR3: TGTGCCAGCAGCGGATGGACAGGGGGCACAGATACGCAGTATTTT. This encodes CASSGWTGGTDTQYF.

The rearrangement joins TRBV5-6 to TRBJ2-7, with a tentative D call TRBD2 (7 bases). V was clipped by 3 bases and J by 6 bases, with 16 bases between them. The CDR3 loop spans 14 amino acids. Per germline, CDR1 SGHDT and CDR2 YYEEEE. The CDR3 bases are TGTGCCAGCAGCTGGGGGCGGGGGTTGAGCGAGCAGTACTTC. Translation gives CASSWGRGLSEQYF. Looking up the rest from reference TRBV5-6 and TRBJ2-7 gives the full variable domain: DAGVTQSPTHLIKTRGQQVTLRCSPKSGHDTVSWYQQALGQGPQFIFQYYEEEERQRGNFPDRFSGHQFPNYSSELNVNALLLGDSALYLCASSWGRGLSEQYFGPGTRLTVT.

The sample holds a few counts of this clone. The CDR3, as DNA: TGTGCCAGCAGGGCGGACAGGGGCGAGCAGTACTTC. It yields the protein CASRADRGEQYF. The gene calls are TRBV2 and TRBJ2-7; 9 nucleotides agree with TRBD1. In germline, CDR1 is SNHLY, CDR2 FYNNEI. Unmatched junction bases numbered 3, after V lost 6 bases and J lost 6 bases. This CDR3 contains 12 residues.

The genes are TRBV6-5 and TRBJ1-2; TRBD1 is a possible D gene (6 bases). This CDR3 has 14 residues. Trimming left V 2 bases short and J 4 bases short, with 11 bases between. Germline loops: CDR1 MNHEY, CDR2 SVGAGI. The CDR3 region has the DNA TGTGCCAGCAGTTACGGCGGACAGCCCTATGGCTACACCTTC. Protein: CASSYGGQPYGYTF.

The chain couples TRBV6-2 or TRBV6-3 to TRBJ1-2, with D possibly matching TRBD1 (5 bases). V dropped 2 bases and J dropped 3 bases, with 7 bases sitting between them. Germline V gene sequence: CDR1 MNHEY, CDR2 SVGEGT. The CDR3 is 13 residues long. The CDR3 nucleotides read TGTGCCAGCAGTTACGACAGCTACTATGGCTACACCTTC. This gives the protein CASSYDSYYGYTF.

This chain joins TRBV5-1 and TRBJ2-1, with 10 nucleotides matching TRBD1. Trimming cost V 4 bases and J 2 bases; bases outside gene matches: 9. From germline, CDR1 is SGHRS and CDR2 YFSETQ. CDR3 length: 17 residues. As DNA, the CDR3 is TGCGCCAGCAGCACAAAATACGGACAGGGGGCCTACAATGAGCAGTTCTTC. This gives the protein CASSTKYGQGAYNEQFF.

The chain is built from TRBV10-3 and TRBJ2-3; D unresolved. The CDR3 is made up of 13 amino acids. V shed 8 bases and J shed 4 bases, with 13 bases lying between them. From germline, CDR1 is ENHRY and CDR2 SYGVKD. CDR3 sequence (DNA): TGTGCCATCCAAGATAGGAGCCCAGATACGCAGTATTTT. Its translation is CAIQDRSPDTQYF.

This rearrangement joins TRBV27 to TRBJ2-5; D gene unclear. Trimming left V 7 bases short and J 4 bases short, with 13 bases between. Germline V gene data show CDR1 as MNHEY and CDR2 as SMNVEV (reference sequence). This CDR3 is 13 amino acids long. This chain's CDR3 is CASKLWAGETQYF. As DNA, the CDR3 is TGTGCCAGCAAACTTTGGGCCGGAGAGACCCAGTACTTC.

The chain uses TRBV2 and TRBJ2-5, with D tentatively TRBD2 (6 bases). The CDR3 length is 14 residues. CDR1 is SNHLY and CDR2 is FYNNEI in the germline V gene. V shed 6 bases and J shed 4 bases, with 15 bases lying between them. CDR3 in amino acids: CASSQGGAGETQYF. In nucleotides, the CDR3 is TGTGCCAGCAGCCAAGGCGGGGCCGGAGAGACCCAGTACTTC.

The chain has TRBV4-3 and TRBJ2-7; no clear D gene. Germline V gives CDR1 LGHNA, CDR2 YSLEER. Trimming pared 1 base from V and 0 bases from J, leaving 7 bases between. This CDR3 has 14 amino acids. CDR3 in amino acids: CASSQGYISYEQYF. Written as DNA, the CDR3 is TGCGCCAGCAGCCAAGGTTACATCTCCTACGAGCAGTACTTC.

The genes are TRBV7-2 and TRBJ1-3; the match to TRBD1 covers 10 bases. There are 16 residues in the CDR3. Germline assignment: CDR1 SGHTA and CDR2 FQGNSA. V dropped 4 bases and J dropped 4; count of bases not matched to a gene: 7. DNA of the CDR3: TGTGCCAGCAGCTGGCCGGGACAGGGGACCGGAAACACCATATATTTT. Translation gives CASSWPGQGTGNTIYF.

The chain carries TRBV18 and TRBJ2-4, with D perhaps matching TRBD1 (5 bases). V was trimmed by 6 bases and J by 0 bases, leaving 24 bases between them. Germline loops: CDR1 KGHSH, CDR2 LQKENI. The CDR3 consists of 19 residues. CDR3 sequence reads: CASSPDSLSSSIAKNIQYF. In nucleotides, the CDR3 is TGTGCCAGCTCGCCCGACAGCCTGAGTTCTTCTATAGCCAAAAACATTCAGTACTTC.

The V gene is TRBV10-3, the J gene TRBJ2-7; D may be TRBD1 (5 bases). CDR1 is ENHRY and CDR2 is SYGVKD in the germline V gene. The CDR3 is 14 residues long. Trimming cost V 4 bases and J 2 bases, with 12 bases left between them. This CDR3 is CAISGSSGTYEQYF. The CDR3 DNA sequence: TGTGCCATCAGTGGGTCGTCAGGGACCTACGAGCAGTACTTC.

Only one count was recorded for this clone. The chain recombines TRBV6-6 with TRBJ1-3; TRBD1 agrees at 7 bases. The trim removed 4 bases at V and 2 bases at J, leaving 5 bases unmatched. There are 15 residues in the CDR3. Germline V gene data show CDR1 as MNHNY and CDR2 as SVGAGI (reference sequence). Written as DNA, the CDR3 is TGTGCCAGCAGTTTCCCTACAGGGGCTGGAAACACCATATATTTT. The encoded protein is CASSFPTGAGNTIYF.

In this sample, this clone turned up a few times. The genes are TRBV18 and TRBJ2-5, with D unclear. Trimming cost V 6 bases and J 3 bases, with 11 bases left between them. CDR1 is KGHSH and CDR2 is LQKENI in the germline V gene. The CDR3 runs 13 residues. CDR3 bases: TGTGCCAGCTCCCGAACTCAGGAAGAGACCCAGTACTTC. It translates to CASSRTQEETQYF.